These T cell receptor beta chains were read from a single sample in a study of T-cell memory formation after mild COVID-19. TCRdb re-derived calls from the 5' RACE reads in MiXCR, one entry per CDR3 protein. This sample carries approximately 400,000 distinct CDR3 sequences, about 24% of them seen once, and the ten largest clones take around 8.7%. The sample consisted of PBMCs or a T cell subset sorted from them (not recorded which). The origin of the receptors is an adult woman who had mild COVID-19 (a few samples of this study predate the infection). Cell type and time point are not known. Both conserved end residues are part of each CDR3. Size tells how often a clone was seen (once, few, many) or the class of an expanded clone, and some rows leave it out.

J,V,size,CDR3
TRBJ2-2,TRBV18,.,CARSPREESNTGELFF
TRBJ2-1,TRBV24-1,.,CATSDFSSGGGNEQFF
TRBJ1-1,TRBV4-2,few,CASSQRTGWGMNTEAFF
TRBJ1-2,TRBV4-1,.,CASSQEDSLYTF
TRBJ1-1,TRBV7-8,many,CASSPGTVMNTEAFF
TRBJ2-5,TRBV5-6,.,CASSSRWDQETQYF
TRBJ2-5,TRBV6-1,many,CASSYVETQYF
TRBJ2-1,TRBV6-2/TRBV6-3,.,CASKATGCSNEQFF
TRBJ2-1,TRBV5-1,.,CASSWARQGGSYNEQFF
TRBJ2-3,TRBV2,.,CASSFSGTAVTDTQYF
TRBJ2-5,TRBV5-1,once,CASSFLFTGVNQETQYF
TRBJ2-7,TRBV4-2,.,CASKGNSYEQYF
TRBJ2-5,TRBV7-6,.,CASSLLAGEWETQYF
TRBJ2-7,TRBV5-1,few,CASSLAEGLQKQYF
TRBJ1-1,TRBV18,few,CASSPRDGNTEAFF
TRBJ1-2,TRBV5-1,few,CASSPGDSTLGYTF
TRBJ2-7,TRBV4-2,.,CASSQGWTSGSYEQYF
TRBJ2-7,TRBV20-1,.,CSVSPGTGHEQYF
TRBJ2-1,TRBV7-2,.,CASSMGSMRGGQFF
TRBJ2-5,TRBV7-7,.,CASSLTGMGETQYF
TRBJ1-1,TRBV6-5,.,CASSARGRNTEAFF
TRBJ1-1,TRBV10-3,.,CAISGGQGARAFF
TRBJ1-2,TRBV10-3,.,CAISVDTNLGYTF
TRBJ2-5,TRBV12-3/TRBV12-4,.,CASSLKVRLAGFQETQYF
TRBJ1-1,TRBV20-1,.,CSASPTGETEAFF
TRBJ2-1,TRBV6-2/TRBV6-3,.,CASSLVRLYPYNEQFF
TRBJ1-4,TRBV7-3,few,CASSRTGSANEKLFF
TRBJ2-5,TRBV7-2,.,CASSIMTGRQETQYF
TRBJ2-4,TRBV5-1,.,CASSFGPRIAKNIQYF
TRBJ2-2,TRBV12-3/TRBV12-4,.,CASSPGPDYTAGELFF
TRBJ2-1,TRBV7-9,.,CASSSERRDLYNEQFF
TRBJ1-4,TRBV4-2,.,CASSQASTTNEKLFF
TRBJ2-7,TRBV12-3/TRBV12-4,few,CASSLKSGGYEQYF
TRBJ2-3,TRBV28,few,CASSSPGLAGPSTDTQYF
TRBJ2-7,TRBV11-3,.,CASSPPPWTPRPEQYF
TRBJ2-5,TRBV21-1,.,CAAGHKETQYF
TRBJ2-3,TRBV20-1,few,CSARRLDTQYF
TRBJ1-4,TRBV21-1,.,CASSKERQGPLNEKLFF
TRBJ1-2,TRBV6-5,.,CASSYFVGPYGYTF
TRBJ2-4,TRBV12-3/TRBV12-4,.,CASSLVGGTSAKNIQYF
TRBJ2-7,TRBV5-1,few,CASSPRQGGAHEQYF
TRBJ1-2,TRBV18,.,CASSPRRVSYGGYTF
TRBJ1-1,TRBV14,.,CASGVGTEAFF
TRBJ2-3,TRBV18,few,CASSPHPAGQGAQYF
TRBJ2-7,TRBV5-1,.,CASSLGLAGVTVEQYF
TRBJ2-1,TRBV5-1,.,CASSPPGALDNEQFF
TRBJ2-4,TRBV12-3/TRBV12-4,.,CASSFTVAKNIQYF
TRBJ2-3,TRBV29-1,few,CSVTSGYTDTQYF
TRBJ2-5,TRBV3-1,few,CASSQVSVYQETQYF
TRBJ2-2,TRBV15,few,CATSREVFGGTNTGELFF
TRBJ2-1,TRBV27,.,CASLLQGGNEQFF
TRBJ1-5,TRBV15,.,CATSPDGAGNQPQHF
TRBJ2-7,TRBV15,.,CATSREPSSYEQYF
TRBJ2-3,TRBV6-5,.,CASWGIAGGPSSTDTQYF
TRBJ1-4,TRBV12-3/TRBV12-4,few,CASSLERNEKLFF
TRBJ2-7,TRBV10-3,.,CAIRGTAYEQYF